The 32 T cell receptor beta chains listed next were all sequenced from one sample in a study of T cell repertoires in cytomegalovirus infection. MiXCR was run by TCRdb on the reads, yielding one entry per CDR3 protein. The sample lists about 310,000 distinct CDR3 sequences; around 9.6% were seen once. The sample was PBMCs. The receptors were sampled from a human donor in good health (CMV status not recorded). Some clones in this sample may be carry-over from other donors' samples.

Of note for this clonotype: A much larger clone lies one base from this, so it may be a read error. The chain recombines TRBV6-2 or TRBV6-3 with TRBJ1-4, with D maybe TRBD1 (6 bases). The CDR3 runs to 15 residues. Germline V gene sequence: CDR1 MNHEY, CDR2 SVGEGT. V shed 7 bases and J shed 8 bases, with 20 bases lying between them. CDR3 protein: CASIPFKGVEEKLFF. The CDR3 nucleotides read TGTGCCAGCATTCCATTCAAGGGGGTGGAAGAAAAACTGTTTTTT.

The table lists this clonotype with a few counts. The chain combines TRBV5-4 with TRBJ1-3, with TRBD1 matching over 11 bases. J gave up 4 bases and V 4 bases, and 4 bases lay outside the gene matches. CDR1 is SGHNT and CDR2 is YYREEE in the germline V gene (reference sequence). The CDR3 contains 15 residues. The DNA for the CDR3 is TGTGCCAGCAGCCCGGACAGGGGGCAGGGAAACACCATATATTTT. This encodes CASSPDRGQGNTIYF.

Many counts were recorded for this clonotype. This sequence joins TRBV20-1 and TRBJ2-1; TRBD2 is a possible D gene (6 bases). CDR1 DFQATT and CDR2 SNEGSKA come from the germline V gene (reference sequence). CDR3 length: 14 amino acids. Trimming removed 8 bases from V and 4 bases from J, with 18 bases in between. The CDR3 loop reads CSPPRGSGYNEQFF. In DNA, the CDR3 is TGCAGTCCTCCTCGGGGTAGCGGATACAATGAGCAGTTCTTC.

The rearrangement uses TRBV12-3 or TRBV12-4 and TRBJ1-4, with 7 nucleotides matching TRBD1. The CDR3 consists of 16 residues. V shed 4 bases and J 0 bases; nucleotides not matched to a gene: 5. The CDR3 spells CASSSDRAPTNEKLFF. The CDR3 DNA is TGTGCCAGCAGTTCCGACAGGGCCCCAACTAATGAAAAACTGTTTTTT.

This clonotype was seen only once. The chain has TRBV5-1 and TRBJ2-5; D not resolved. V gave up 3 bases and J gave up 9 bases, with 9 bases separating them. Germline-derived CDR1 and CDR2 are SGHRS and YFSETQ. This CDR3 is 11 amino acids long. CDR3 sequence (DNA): TGCGCCAGCAGCTCCTTTGAGGCCCAGTACTTC. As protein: CASSSFEAQYF. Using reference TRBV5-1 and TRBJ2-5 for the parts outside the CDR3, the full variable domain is KAGVTQTPRYLIKTRGQQVTLSCSPISGHRSVSWYQQTPGQGLQFLFEYFSETQRNKGNFPGRFSGRQFSNSRSEMNVSTLELGDSALYLCASSSFEAQYFGPGTRLLVL.

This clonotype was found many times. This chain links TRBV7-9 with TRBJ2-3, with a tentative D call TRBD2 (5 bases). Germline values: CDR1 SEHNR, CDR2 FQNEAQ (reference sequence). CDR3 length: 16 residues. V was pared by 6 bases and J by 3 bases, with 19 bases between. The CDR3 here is CASSFPRAEGTDTQYF. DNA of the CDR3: TGTGCCAGCAGTTTCCCAAGAGCGGAAGGGACAGATACGCAGTATTTT.

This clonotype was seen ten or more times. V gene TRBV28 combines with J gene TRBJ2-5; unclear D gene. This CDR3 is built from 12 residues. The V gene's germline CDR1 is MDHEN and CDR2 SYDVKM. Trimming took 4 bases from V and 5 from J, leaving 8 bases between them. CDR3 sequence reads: CASSSSGETQYF. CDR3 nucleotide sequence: TGTGCCAGCAGTTCCTCTGGGGAGACCCAGTACTTC.

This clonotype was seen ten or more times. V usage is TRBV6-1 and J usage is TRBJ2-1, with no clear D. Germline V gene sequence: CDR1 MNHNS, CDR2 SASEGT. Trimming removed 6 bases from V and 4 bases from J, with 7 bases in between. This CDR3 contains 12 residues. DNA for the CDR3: TGTGCCAGCAGCAGTGGGTACAATGAGCAGTTCTTC. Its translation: CASSSGYNEQFF.

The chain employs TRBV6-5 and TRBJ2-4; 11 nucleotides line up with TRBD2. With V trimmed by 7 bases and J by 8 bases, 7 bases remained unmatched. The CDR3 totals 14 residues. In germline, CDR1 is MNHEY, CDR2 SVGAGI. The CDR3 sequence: CASKLAGGRDIQYF. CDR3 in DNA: TGTGCCAGCAAGTTAGCGGGGGGGCGAGACATTCAGTACTTC.

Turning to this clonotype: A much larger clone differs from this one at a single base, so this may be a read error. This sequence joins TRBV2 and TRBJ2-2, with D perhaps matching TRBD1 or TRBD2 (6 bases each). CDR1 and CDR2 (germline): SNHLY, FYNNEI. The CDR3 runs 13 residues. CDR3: CGSNRAGSGELFF. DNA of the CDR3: TGTGGCAGCAACAGGGCCGGGAGCGGGGAGCTGTTTTTT.

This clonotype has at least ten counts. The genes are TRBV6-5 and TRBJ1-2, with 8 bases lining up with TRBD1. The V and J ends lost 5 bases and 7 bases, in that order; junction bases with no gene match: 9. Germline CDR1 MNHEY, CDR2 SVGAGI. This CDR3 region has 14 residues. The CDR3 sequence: CASSGTRTGPGYTF. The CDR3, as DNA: TGTGCCAGCAGTGGAACCCGGACAGGGCCTGGCTACACCTTC.

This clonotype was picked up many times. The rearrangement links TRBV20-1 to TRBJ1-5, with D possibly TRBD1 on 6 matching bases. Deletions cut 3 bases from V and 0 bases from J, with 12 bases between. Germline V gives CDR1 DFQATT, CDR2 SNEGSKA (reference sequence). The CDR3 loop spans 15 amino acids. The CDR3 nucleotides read TGCAGTGCTAGTGCCGGGGGCAATAGCAATCAGCCCCAGCATTTT. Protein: CSASAGGNSNQPQHF.

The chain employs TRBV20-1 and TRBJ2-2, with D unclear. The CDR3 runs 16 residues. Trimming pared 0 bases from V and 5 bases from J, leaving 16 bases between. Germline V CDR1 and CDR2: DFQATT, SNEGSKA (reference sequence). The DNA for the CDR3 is TGCAGTGCTAGAGATAGGGCCTCGCCGTGGACCGGGGAGCTGTTTTTT. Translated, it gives CSARDRASPWTGELFF.

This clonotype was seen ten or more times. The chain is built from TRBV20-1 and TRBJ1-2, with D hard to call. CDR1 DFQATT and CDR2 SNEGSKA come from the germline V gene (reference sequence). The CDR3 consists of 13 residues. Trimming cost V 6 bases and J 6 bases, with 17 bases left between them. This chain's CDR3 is CSAPDGPEDGYTF. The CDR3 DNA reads TGCAGTGCGCCGGACGGGCCCGAGGATGGCTACACCTTC.

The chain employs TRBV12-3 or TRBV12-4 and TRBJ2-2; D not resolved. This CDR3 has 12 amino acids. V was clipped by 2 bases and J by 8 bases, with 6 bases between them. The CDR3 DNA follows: TGTGCCAGCAGTTTAATCGCTGGGGAGCTGTTTTTT. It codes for CASSLIAGELFF.

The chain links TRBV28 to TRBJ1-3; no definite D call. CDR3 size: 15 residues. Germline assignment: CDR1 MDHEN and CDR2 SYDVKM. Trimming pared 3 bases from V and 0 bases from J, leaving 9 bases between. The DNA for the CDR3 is TGTGCCAGCAGTTTGGAGCAGACCTCTGGAAACACCATATATTTT. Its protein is CASSLEQTSGNTIYF.

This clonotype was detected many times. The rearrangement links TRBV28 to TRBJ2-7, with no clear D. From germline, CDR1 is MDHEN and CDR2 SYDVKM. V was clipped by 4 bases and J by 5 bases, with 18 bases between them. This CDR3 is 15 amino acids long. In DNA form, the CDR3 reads TGTGCCAGCAGTTCCGAGAATTTCCCACTAAACGAGCAGTACGTC. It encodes CASSSENFPLNEQYV.

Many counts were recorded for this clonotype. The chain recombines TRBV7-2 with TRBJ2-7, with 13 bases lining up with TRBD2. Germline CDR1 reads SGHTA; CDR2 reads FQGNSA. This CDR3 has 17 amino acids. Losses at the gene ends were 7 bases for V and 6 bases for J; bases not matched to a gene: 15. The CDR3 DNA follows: TGTGCCAGCAATACAGGACTAGCGGGGGCGGCAGCGGGCGAGCAGTACTTC. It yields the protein CASNTGLAGAAAGEQYF.

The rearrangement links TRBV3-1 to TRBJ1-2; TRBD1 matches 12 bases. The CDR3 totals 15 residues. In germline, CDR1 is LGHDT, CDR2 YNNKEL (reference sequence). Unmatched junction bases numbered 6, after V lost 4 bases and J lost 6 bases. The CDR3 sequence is CASSLGQGAVNGYTF. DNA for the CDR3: TGTGCCAGCAGCCTGGGACAGGGGGCTGTAAATGGCTACACCTTC.

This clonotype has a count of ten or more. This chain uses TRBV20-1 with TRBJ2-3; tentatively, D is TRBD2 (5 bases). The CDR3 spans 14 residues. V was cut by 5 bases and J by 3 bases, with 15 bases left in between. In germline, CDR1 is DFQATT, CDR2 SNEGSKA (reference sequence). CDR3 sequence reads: CSAGLGSRTDTQYF. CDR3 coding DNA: TGCAGTGCTGGGCTGGGGAGTAGGACAGATACGCAGTATTTT.

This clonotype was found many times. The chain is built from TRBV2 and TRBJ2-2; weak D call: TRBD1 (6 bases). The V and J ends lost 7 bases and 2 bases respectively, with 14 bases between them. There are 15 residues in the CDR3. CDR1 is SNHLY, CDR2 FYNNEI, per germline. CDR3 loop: CASTGQTVNTGELFF. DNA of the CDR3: TGTGCCAGCACTGGACAGACCGTTAACACCGGGGAGCTGTTTTTT.

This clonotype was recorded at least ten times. CDR3 loop: CASTPGGANVLTF. The CDR3 DNA follows: TGTGCCAGCACCCCCGGCGGGGCCAACGTCCTGACTTTC. This chain links TRBV7-9 with TRBJ2-6; D is undetermined. CDR1 is SEHNR, CDR2 FQNEAQ, per germline (reference sequence). Trimming took off 7 bases at V and 4 bases at J, with 8 bases between the two ends. The CDR3 length is 13 residues.

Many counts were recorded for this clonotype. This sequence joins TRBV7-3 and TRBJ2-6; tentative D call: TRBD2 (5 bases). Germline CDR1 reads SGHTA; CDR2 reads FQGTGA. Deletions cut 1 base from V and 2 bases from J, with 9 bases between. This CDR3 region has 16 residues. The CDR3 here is CASSLNPGAGANVLTF. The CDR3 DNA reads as TGTGCCAGCAGCTTAAACCCCGGGGCTGGGGCCAACGTCCTGACTTTC.

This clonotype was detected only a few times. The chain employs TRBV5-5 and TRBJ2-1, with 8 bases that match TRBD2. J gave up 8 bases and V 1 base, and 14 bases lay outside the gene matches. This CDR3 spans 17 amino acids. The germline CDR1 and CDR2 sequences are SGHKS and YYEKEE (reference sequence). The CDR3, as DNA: TGTGCCAGCAGCTTGAACCTCTTAGCGGGGAGGAAGGATGAGCAGTTCTTC. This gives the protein CASSLNLLAGRKDEQFF.

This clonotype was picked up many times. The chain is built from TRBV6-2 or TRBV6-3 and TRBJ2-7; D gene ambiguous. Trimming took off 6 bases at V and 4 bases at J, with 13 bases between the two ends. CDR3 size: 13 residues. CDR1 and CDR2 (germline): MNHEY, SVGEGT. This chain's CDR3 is CASSRGPPYEQYV. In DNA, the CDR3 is TGTGCCAGCAGCCGCGGACCGCCATACGAGCAGTACGTC.

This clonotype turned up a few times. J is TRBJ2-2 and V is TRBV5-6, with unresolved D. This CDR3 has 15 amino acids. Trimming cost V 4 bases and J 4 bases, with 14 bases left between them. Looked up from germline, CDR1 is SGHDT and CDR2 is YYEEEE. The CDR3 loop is CASSLRPSGTGELFF. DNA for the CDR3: TGTGCCAGCAGCCTACGACCCTCGGGCACCGGGGAGCTGTTTTTT.

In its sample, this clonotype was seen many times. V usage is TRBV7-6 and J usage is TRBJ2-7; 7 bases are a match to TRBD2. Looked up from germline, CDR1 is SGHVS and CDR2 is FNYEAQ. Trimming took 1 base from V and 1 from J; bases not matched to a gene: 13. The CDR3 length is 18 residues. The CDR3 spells CASSLVGGPGGVSYEQYV. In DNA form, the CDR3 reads TGTGCCAGCAGCTTAGTAGGAGGGCCGGGGGGAGTTTCCTACGAGCAGTACGTC.

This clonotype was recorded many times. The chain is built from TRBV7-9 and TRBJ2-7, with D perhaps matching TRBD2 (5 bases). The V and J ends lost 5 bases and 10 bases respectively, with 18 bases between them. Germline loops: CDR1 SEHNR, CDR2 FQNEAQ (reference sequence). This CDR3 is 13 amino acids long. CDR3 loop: CASSDRDQIPQYV. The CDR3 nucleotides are TGTGCCAGCAGCGACCGGGATCAAATACCTCAGTACGTC.

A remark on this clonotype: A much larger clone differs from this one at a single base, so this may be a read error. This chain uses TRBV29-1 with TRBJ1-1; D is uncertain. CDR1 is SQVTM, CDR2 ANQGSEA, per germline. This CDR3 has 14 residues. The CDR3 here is CGVEGQDGNTEAFF. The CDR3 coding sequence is TGCGGCGTTGAAGGGCAGGACGGGAACACTGAAGCTTTCTTT.

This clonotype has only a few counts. DNA of the CDR3: TGCAGTGCTAGGCAGGGGGCCTATAATTCACCCCTCCACTTT. The encoded protein is CSARQGAYNSPLHF. The J gene is TRBJ1-6, the V gene TRBV20-1; TRBD1 aligns across 7 bases. Trimming cost V 3 bases and J 2 bases; bases outside gene matches: 1. Per germline, CDR1 DFQATT and CDR2 SNEGSKA (reference sequence). This CDR3 has 14 residues.

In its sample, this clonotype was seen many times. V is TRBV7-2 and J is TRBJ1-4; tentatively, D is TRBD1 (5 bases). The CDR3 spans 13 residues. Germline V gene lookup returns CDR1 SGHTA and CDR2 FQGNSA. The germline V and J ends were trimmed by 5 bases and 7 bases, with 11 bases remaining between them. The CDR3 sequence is CASSRSTVEKLFF. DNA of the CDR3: TGTGCCAGCAGCCGGTCGACAGTTGAAAAACTGTTTTTT.

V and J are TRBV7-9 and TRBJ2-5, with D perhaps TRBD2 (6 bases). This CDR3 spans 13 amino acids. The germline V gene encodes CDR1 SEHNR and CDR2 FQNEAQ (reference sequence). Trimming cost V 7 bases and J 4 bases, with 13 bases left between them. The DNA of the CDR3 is TGTGCCAGCATTCACGTGGGGGGAGAGACCCAGTACTTC. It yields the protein CASIHVGGETQYF.